The rows below give T cell receptor beta chains drawn from one sample of a study of memory CD8 T cells in hepatitis C reinfection. Only in-frame clones appear in the TCRdb table, and some are missing; sequencing was by immunoSEQ multiplex PCR. Counted here are a few thousand clones, roughly 86% occurring once; the ten biggest clones make up about 25%. Source material: naive CD8+ T cells sorted from blood. The receptors stem from a man aged 45-60 years with hepatitis C virus infection. The CDR3 runs from the conserved cysteine through the conserved F or W. The D gene is left open where the match is weak. The listing skips clone size in some rows; elsewhere it reads once, few, many or a size class.

cdr3_aa,cdr3_nt,d_call,j_call,v_call,clone_size
CASSPGTGNNEKLFF,TGTGCCAGCAGTCCCGGGACAGGGAATAATGAGAAACTGTTTTTT,TRBD1,TRBJ1-4,TRBV27,-
CASSFPGQGNSGANVLTF,TGCGCCAGCAGTTTCCCAGGACAGGGGAACTCTGGGGCCAACGTCCTGACTTTC,TRBD1,TRBJ2-6,TRBV10-2,-
CALAGPTNTGELFF,TGTGCCCTAGCGGGACCAACGAACACCGGGGAGCTGTTTTTT,TRBD2,TRBJ2-2,TRBV30,-
CASSLRGGWTEAFF,TGTGCCAGCAGTTTACGCGGGGGGTGGACTGAAGCTTTCTTT,-,TRBJ1-1,TRBV27,-
CSVDGTGGETLLETQYF,TGCAGCGTTGACGGGACAGGGGGGGAAACGCTTTTGGAGACCCAGTACTTC,TRBD1,TRBJ2-5,TRBV29-1,-
CASSRTSGRAGELFF,TGTGCCAGCAGCCGGACTAGCGGGCGTGCCGGGGAGCTGTTTTTT,TRBD2,TRBJ2-2,TRBV7-9,-
CASSPTSGRAREQFF,TGTGCCAGCTCACCGACTAGCGGGAGGGCAAGAGAGCAGTTCTTC,TRBD2,TRBJ2-1,TRBV18,-
CASSDSQVPMNTEAFF,TGTGCCAGCAGTGACAGCCAGGTTCCGATGAACACTGAAGCTTTCTTT,-,TRBJ1-1,TRBV6-4,-
CASSLVASGLQETQYF,TGTGCCAGCAGCTTAGTGGCTAGCGGACTCCAAGAGACCCAGTACTTC,TRBD2,TRBJ2-5,TRBV11-3,-
CSASDTYGYTF,TGCAGTGCTAGTGACACCTATGGCTACACCTTC,-,TRBJ1-2,TRBV20-1,-
CATSRETETQETQYF,TGTGCCACCAGCAGAGAGACAGAGACTCAAGAGACCCAGTACTTC,-,TRBJ2-5,TRBV15,-
CASSLIAGGRYNEQFF,TGCGCCAGCAGCTTGATAGCGGGAGGGAGATACAATGAGCAGTTCTTC,TRBD2,TRBJ2-1,TRBV5-1,-
CAISDEGVYTEAFF,TGTGCCATCAGTGACGAAGGGGTTTACACTGAAGCTTTCTTT,-,TRBJ1-1,TRBV10-3,once
CASSHPTGGLGEAFF,TGCGCCAGCAGCCATCCGACAGGGGGCTTGGGTGAAGCTTTCTTT,TRBD1,TRBJ1-1,TRBV4-3,-
CASSLDDSGLGYEQYF,TGTGCCAGCAGCTTGGACGACAGTGGGCTGGGCTACGAGCAGTACTTC,-,TRBJ2-7,TRBV7-9,-
CATSSDREYNEQFF,TGTGCCACCAGCAGTGACAGGGAGTACAATGAGCAGTTCTTC,TRBD1,TRBJ2-1,TRBV15,-
CASRPHGQDAQPQHF,TGCGCCAGCAGACCTCACGGACAGGACGCTCAGCCCCAGCATTTT,TRBD1,TRBJ1-5,TRBV10-2,-
CASSLAGGLSYEQYF,TGTGCCAGCAGCTTAGCTGGCGGGCTCTCCTACGAGCAGTACTTC,-,TRBJ2-7,TRBV11-3,-
CASSISSRANGNEQFF,TGTGCCAGTAGTATCTCCTCCAGGGCTAACGGCAATGAGCAGTTCTTC,-,TRBJ2-1,TRBV19,-
CASSSQGYEKLFF,TGTGCCAGCAGCTCACAGGGTTATGAAAAACTGTTTTTT,-,TRBJ1-4,TRBV5-6,-
CASSLGGYYGYTF,TGTGCCAGCAGCTTGGGGGGCTACTATGGCTACACCTTC,-,TRBJ1-2,TRBV5-6,-
CASSEDRVYYEQYF,TGCGCCAGCAGCGAGGACAGGGTTTATTACGAGCAGTACTTC,TRBD1,TRBJ2-7,TRBV5-1,-
CASSPSGSGDNEQFF,TGTGCCAGCAGCCCCTCGGGTAGCGGAGACAATGAGCAGTTCTTC,-,TRBJ2-1,TRBV7-3,once
CAITRTSGRYIDTQYF,TGTGCCATCACCCGGACTAGCGGGAGGTATATCGATACGCAGTATTTT,TRBD2,TRBJ2-3,TRBV10-3,-
CASSFLSTGELFF,TGTGCCAGCAGCTTCCTAAGCACCGGGGAGCTGTTTTTT,-,TRBJ2-2,TRBV7-8,-
CASSLLGGGPSYEQYF,TGTGCCAGCAGTTTATTAGGGGGAGGGCCCTCCTACGAGCAGTACTTC,-,TRBJ2-7,TRBV27,-
CSVVGAAYEQYF,TGCAGCGTTGTGGGGGCCGCATACGAGCAGTACTTC,-,TRBJ2-7,TRBV29-1,once
CASSTADWNTGYF,TGTGCCAGTAGTACGGCTGACTGGAATACGGGGTATTTT,-,TRBJ2-3,TRBV19,-
CASSLELAAYEQYF,TGCGCCAGCAGCTTGGAACTAGCTGCCTACGAGCAGTACTTC,-,TRBJ2-7,TRBV5-1,-
CASSSRLAGGFKETQYF,TGCGCCAGCAGCTCGAGACTAGCGGGAGGATTTAAAGAGACCCAGTACTTC,TRBD2,TRBJ2-5,TRBV4-1,-
CASSSEQGASGQPQHF,TGTGCCAGCAGTTCTGAACAGGGGGCGTCCGGTCAGCCCCAGCATTTT,TRBD1,TRBJ1-5,TRBV2,-
CASSQNGVTNTGELFF,TGTGCCAGCAGCCAAAACGGAGTAACGAACACCGGGGAGCTGTTTTTT,-,TRBJ2-2,TRBV14,-
CASSFLAGGPGLDEQFF,TGTGCCAGCAGCTTCCTAGCGGGAGGGCCGGGCCTCGATGAGCAGTTCTTC,TRBD2,TRBJ2-1,TRBV9,-
CASSLGQGNEQFF,TGTGCCAGCAGCCTGGGACAGGGCAATGAGCAGTTCTTC,TRBD1,TRBJ2-1,TRBV11-1,-
CASSSGGDREDEQYF,TGTGCCAGCAGCTCGGGGGGGGACAGGGAGGACGAGCAGTACTTC,-,TRBJ2-7,TRBV5-6,-
CAWRDRGLGQPQHF,TGTGCCTGGAGGGACAGGGGGCTGGGTCAGCCCCAGCATTTT,TRBD1,TRBJ1-5,TRBV30,-
CASTVGTSAHNEQFF,TGTGCCAGCACCGTCGGGACTAGCGCCCACAATGAGCAGTTCTTC,TRBD2,TRBJ2-1,TRBV6-5,-
CASSLPLKPSYNEQFF,TGTGCCAGCAGCCTTCCGTTAAAGCCTTCCTACAATGAGCAGTTCTTC,-,TRBJ2-1,TRBV7-4,-
CASSLAAGLAGGNEQFF,TGTGCCAGCAGCTTAGCCGCGGGACTAGCGGGAGGCAATGAGCAGTTCTTC,TRBD2,TRBJ2-1,TRBV7-8,-
CASSQPGLAVNYNEQFF,TGTGCCAGCTCACAACCGGGACTAGCGGTTAACTACAATGAGCAGTTCTTC,TRBD2,TRBJ2-1,TRBV18,-
CASSLGAGRTDTQYF,TGTGCCAGCAGCTTAGGGGCGGGACGCACAGATACGCAGTATTTT,-,TRBJ2-3,TRBV7-6,-
CASSQGAGVDTQYF,TGCGCCAGCAGCCAGGGAGCGGGAGTGGATACGCAGTATTTT,TRBD2,TRBJ2-3,TRBV4-3,hyperexpanded
CASSTWTAPAEAFF,TGTGCCAGCAGCACTTGGACAGCTCCAGCTGAAGCTTTCTTT,-,TRBJ1-1,TRBV9,-